This TCR beta chain was captured in a study of T cell responses to AZD1222 COVID-19 vaccine. Some clones are missing from TCRdb's copy, which holds only in-frame ones; the method was immunoSEQ multiplex PCR. The table lists 100,000 to 150,000 clones, 84% of them singletons. The ends lost 4 bases at V and 10 bases at J; junction bases unmatched: 9. Germline CDR1 is SEHNR and CDR2 is FQNEAQ (reference sequence). This CDR3 has 14 amino acids. General study points: Most donors were white British and more were female, and clonal diversity was possibly underestimated. CD4 TCRs linked to vaccination spanned spike, dominating at 160-218 and 743-854.

For this clone: Its cognate antigen is unknown.

The chain employs TRBV7-9 and TRBJ1-3; 8 nucleotides agree with TRBD1. The sequence derives from an adult who received the AZD1222 COVID-19 vaccine. The source material was peripheral blood, sampled 28 days after the second AZD1222 dose. CDR3 in amino acids: CASSSLGQARTIYF. CDR3 nucleotide sequence: TGTGCCAGCAGCTCACTGGGACAGGCGCGGACCATATATTTT.